This T cell receptor beta chain was documented in a study of cytomegalovirus exposure and HLA in healthy donors. Study-wide results and caveats: Later on, analysis showed that most CMV-associated TCR beta chains appeared to be HLA-restricted. In a later analysis, TCR association rates varied by HLA locus: DRB1 most, HLA-C fewest. Another analysis was done later, and it associated around 15,000 TCR beta sequences with HLA alleles at 0.05 false discovery rate.

As to this clone: The target antigen is unknown.

The PCR was carried out with 60 Vbeta primers and 13 Jbeta primers. Here immunoSEQ multiplex PCR was the method, and the copy in TCRdb shows in-frame clones only, minus some. The sample carries 90,000 to 120,000 clones, 73% recorded once. Germline V gives CDR1 SNHLY, CDR2 FYNNEI. This CDR3 is built from 15 residues. V lost 5 bases and J 2 bases, leaving 14 bases between the germline ends. The source material was PBMCs. The TCR comes from a man aged 25-40 years in good health and CMV-seronegative. This chain connects TRBV2 to TRBJ2-3, with D possibly matching TRBD2 (5 bases). The CDR3 DNA reads TGTGCCAGCAGTTCCGGACTGAAAAACACAGATACGCAGTATTTT. It translates to CASSSGLKNTDTQYF.